The sequence of this T cell receptor beta chain was determined in a study of control samples from healthy donors and cancer patients. Using immunoSEQ multiplex PCR, the repertoire was profiled, and TCRdb retains in-frame clones only, with some absent. The data show 55,000 to 85,000 clones, with roughly 91% seen just once and 19% held by the top ten. The CDR3 covers 14 residues. The germline V gene encodes CDR1 SGHTA and CDR2 FQGTGA. V lost 5 bases to trimming and J lost 1 base; unmatched junction nucleotides: 4. The V and J genes are TRBV7-3 and TRBJ2-7, with 8 nucleotides matching TRBD2. The sequence was obtained from a man aged 60 to 75 with lung cancer. Sequenced material: PBMCs. CDR3 sequence reads: CASSPGLGSYEQYF. The CDR3 nucleotides read TGTGCCAGCAGCCCGGGACTAGGGTCCTACGAGCAGTACTTC.